The source of this T cell receptor (beta chain) is a study of blood T cell repertoires in COVID-19. Clones were sequenced by immunoSEQ multiplex PCR, and TCRdb holds only the in-frame ones, with some missing. The sample has 200,000 or so clones; about 80% are singletons. Germline CDR1 and CDR2: DFQATT and SNEGSKA (reference sequence). The V end lost 3 bases, the J end lost 0 bases, and 8 bases lay between the germline ends. CDR3 length: 13 amino acids. The genes are TRBV20-1 and TRBJ1-1, with D possibly TRBD1 on 5 matching bases. The specimen sequenced was peripheral blood. This sequence originates from a human donor with acute or convalescent COVID-19. The donor label of this sample is uncertain. The CDR3 loop is CSASSQVNTEAFF. The CDR3 DNA sequence: TGCAGTGCTAGTTCACAGGTGAACACTGAAGCTTTCTTT.